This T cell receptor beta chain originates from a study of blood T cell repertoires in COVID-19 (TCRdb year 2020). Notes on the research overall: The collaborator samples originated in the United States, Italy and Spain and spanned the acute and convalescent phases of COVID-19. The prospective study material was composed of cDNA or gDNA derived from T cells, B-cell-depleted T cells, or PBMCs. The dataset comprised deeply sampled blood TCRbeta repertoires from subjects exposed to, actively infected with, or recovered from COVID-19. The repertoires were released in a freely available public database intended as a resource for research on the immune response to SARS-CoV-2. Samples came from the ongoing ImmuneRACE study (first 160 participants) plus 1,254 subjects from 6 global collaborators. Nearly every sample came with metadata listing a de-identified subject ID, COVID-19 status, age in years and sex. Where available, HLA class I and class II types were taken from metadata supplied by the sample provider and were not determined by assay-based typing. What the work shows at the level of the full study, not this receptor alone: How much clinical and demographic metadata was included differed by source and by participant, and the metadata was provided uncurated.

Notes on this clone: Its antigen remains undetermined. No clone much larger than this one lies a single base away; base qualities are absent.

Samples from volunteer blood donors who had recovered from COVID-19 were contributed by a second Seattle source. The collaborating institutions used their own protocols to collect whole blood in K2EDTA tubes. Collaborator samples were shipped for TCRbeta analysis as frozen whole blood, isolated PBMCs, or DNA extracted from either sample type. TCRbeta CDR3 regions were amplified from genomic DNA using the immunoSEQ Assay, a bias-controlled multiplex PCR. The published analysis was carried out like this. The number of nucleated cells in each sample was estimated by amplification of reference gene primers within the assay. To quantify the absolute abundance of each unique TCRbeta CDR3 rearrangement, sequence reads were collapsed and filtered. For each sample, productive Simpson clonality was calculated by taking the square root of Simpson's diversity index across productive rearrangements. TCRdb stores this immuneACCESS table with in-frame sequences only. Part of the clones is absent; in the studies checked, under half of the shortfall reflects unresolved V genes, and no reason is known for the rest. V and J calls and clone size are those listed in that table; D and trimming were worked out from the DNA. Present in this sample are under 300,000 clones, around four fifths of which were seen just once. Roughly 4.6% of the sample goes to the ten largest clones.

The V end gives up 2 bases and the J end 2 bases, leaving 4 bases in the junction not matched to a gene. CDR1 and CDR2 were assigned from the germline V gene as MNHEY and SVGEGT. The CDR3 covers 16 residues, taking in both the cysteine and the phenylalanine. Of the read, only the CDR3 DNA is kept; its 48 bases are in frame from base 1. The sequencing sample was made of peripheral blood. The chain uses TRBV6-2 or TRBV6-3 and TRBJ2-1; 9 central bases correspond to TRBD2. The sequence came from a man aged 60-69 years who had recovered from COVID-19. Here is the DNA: TGTGCCAGCAGTTACCTTTTAGCGGGGGCCTACAATGAGCAGTTCTTC. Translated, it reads CASSYLLAGAYNEQFF.